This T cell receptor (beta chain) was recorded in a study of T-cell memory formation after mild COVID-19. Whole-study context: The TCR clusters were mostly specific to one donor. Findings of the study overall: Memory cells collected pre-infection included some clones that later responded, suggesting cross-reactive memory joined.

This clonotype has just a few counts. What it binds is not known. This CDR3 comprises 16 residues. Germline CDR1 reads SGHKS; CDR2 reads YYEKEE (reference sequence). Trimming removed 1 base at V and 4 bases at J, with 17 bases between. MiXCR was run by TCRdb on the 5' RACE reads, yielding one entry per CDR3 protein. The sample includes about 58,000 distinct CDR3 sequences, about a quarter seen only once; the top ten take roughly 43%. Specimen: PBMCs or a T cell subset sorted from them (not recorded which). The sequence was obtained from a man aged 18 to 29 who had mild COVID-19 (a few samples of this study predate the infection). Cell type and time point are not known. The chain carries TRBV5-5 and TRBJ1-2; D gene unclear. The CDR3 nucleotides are TGTGCCAGCAGCTTGTCGCCCGGGCGGAATATCTATGGCTACACCTTC. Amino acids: CASSLSPGRNIYGYTF.